This T cell receptor beta chain is drawn from a study of shared clonotypes between healthy human individuals. Whole-study findings and limits: Genetic and exposure-history diversity was limited by the few donors. The naive CD4 repertoires of a handful of donors were compared, and around 4.7% of clonotypes were shared.

Into CD45RA+ naive and CD45RA-negative memory subsets, the CD4+ cells were split. As for this clone: What it recognizes is unknown. The same CDR3 is also encoded by other DNA sequences in this sample.

Per germline, CDR1 MDHEN and CDR2 SYDVKM. V was clipped by 5 bases and J by 6 bases; unmatched bases: 4. CDR3 size: 14 residues. Some clones are missing from TCRdb's copy, which holds only in-frame ones; the method was immunoSEQ multiplex PCR. The sample has approximately 2.3 million clones; approximately 93% are singletons. The chain is built from TRBV28 and TRBJ1-4, with TRBD1 matching 9 bases. The sample was naive CD4+ T cells from PBMCs. The sample's subset: CD45RA+ positively selected. The receptor was isolated from a man aged 18 to 30 in good health. Some clones in this sample may be carry-over from other donors' samples. Written as DNA, the CDR3 is TGTGCCAGCAGTCCCGGGACAGGGTATGAAAAACTGTTTTTT. It encodes CASSPGTGYEKLFF.